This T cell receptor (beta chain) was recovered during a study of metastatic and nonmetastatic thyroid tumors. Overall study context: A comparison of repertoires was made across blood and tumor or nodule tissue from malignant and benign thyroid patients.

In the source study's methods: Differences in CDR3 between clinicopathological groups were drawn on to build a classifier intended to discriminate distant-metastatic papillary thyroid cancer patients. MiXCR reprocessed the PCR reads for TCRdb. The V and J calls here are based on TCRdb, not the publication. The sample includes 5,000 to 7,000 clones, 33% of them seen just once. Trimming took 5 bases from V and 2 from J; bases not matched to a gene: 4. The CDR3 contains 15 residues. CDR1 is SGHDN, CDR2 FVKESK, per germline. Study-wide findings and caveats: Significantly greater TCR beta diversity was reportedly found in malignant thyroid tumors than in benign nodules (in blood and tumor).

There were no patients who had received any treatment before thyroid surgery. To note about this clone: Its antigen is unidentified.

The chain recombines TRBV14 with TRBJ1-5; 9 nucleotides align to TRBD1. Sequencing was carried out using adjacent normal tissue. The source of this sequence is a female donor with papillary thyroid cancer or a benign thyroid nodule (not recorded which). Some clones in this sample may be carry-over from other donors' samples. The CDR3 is CASSGTGIGNQPQHF. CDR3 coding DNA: TGTGCCAGCAGCGGGACAGGGATCGGCAATCAGCCCCAGCATTTT.